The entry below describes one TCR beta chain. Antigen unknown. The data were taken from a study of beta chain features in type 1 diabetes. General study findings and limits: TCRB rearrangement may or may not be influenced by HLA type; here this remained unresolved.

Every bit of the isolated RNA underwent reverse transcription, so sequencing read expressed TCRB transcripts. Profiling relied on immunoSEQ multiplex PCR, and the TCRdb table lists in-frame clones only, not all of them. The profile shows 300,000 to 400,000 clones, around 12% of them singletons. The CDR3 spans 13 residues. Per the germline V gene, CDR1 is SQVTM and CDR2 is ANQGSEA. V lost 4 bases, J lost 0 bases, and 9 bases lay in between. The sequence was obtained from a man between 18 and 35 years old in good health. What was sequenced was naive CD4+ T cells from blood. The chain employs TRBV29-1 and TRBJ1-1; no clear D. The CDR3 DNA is TGCAGCGTTGTAGCGGTCCTGAACACTGAAGCTTTCTTT. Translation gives CSVVAVLNTEAFF.